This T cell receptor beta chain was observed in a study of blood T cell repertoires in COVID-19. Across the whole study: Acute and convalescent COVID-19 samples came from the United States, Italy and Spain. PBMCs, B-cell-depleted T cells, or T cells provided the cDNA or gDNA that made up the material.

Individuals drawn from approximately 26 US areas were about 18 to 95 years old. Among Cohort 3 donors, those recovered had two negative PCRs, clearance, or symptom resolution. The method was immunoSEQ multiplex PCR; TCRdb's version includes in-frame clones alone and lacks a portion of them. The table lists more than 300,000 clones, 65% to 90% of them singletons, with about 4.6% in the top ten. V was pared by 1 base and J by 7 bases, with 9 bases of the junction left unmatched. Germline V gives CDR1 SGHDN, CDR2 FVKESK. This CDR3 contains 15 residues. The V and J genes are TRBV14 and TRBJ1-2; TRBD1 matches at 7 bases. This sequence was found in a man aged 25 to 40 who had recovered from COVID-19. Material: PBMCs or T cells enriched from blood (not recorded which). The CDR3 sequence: CASSQGQGIVGGYTF. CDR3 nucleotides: TGTGCCAGCAGCCAAGGACAGGGTATTGTGGGTGGCTACACCTTC.